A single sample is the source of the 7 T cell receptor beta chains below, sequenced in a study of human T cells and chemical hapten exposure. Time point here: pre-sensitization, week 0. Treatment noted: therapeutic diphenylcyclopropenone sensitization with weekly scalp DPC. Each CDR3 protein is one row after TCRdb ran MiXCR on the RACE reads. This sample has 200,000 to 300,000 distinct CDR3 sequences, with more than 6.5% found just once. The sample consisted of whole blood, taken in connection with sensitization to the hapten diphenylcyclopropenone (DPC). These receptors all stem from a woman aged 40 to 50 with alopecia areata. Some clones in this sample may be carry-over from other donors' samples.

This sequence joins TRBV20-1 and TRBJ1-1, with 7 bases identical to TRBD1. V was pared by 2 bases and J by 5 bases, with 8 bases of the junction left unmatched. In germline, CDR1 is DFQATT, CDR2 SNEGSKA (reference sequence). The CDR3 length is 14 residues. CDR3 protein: CSARSQGRATEAFF. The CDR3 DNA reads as TGCAGTGCTAGATCACAGGGGAGGGCGACTGAAGCTTTCTTT.

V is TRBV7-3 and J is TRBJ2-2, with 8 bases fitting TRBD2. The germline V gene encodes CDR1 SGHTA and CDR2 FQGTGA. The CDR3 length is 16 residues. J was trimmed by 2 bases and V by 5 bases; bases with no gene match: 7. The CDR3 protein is CASSPGGLANTGELFF. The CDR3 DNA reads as TGTGCCAGCAGCCCCGGCGGACTAGCAAACACCGGGGAGCTGTTTTTT. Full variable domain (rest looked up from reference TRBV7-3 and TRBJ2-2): GAGVSQTPSNKVTEKGKYVELRCDPISGHTALYWYRQSLGQGPEFLIYFQGTGAADDSGLPNDRFFAVRPEGSVSTLKIQRTERGDSAVYLCASSPGGLANTGELFFGEGSRLTVL.

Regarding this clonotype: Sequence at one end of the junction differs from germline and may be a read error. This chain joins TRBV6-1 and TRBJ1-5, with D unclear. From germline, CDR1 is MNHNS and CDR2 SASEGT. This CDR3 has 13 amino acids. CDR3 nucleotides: TGTGCCAGCATGGTAGAGCTAAATCGGCCCCAGCATTTT. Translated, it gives CASMVELNRPQHF.

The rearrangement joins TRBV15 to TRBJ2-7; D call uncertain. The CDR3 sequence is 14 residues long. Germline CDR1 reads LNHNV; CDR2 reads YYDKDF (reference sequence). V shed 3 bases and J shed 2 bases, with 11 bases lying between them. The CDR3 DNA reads TGTGCCACCAGCAGGGAAGTCGGCCCCTACGAGCAGTACTTC. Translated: CATSREVGPYEQYF.

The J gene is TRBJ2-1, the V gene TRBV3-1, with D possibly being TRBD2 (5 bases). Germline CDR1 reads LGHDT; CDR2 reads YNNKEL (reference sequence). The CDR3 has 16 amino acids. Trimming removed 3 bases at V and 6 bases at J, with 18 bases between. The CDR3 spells CASSHYGLRPLNEQFF. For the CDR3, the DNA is TGTGCCAGCAGCCATTACGGACTGAGACCCCTCAATGAGCAGTTCTTC.

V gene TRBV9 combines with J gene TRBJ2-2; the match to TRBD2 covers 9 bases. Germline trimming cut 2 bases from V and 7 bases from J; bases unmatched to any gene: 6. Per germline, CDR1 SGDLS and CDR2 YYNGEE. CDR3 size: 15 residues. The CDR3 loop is CASSVVAGDIGELFF. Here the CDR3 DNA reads TGTGCCAGCAGCGTGGTAGCGGGAGACATCGGGGAGCTGTTTTTT.

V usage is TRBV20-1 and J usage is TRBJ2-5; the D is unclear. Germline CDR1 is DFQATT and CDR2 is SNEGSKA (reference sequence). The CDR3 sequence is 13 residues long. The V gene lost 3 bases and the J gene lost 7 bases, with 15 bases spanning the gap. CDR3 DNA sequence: TGCAGTGCTAGGCCGGACCCCTCGGGGACCCAGTACTTC. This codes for CSARPDPSGTQYF.